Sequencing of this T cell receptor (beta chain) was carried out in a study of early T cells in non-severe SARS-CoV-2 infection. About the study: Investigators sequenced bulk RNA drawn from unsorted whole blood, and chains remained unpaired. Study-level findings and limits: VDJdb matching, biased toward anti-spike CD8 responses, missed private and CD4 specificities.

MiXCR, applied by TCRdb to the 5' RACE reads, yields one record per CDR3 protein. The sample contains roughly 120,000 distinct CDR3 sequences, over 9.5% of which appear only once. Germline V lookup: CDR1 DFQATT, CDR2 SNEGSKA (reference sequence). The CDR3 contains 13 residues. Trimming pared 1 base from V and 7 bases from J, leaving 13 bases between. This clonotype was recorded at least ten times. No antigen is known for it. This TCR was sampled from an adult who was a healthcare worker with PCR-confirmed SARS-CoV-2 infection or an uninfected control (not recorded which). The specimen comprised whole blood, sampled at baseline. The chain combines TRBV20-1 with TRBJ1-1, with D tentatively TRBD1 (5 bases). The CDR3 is CSARAEGLVEAFF. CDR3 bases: TGCAGTGCTAGAGCCGAGGGGTTGGTTGAAGCTTTCTTT.